The 9 T cell receptor beta chains below come from one sample, sequenced in a study of blood T cell repertoires in COVID-19. Produced via immunoSEQ multiplex PCR; TCRdb's table is partial and in-frame only. Found here are 200,000 to 250,000 clones, around nine tenths of them singletons; the top ten hold 9.5% to 14%. The sequencing sample was made of PBMCs or T cells enriched from blood (not recorded which). The source of these receptors is a man between 25 and 39 years old who had recovered from COVID-19.

CDR3 residues: CASSRTSGPTNTGELFF. The CDR3, as DNA: TGTGCCAGCAGCAGGACTAGCGGGCCTACGAACACCGGGGAGCTGTTTTTT. This rearrangement joins TRBV2 to TRBJ2-2, with 11 bases matching TRBD2. The germline V gene has CDR1 SNHLY and CDR2 FYNNEI. The CDR3 totals 17 residues. V lost 6 bases and J lost 0; bases outside the gene matches: 6. The entire variable domain, with the rest obtained from reference TRBV2 and TRBJ2-2, is as follows: EPEVTQTPSHQVTQMGQEVILRCVPISNHLYFYWYRQILGQKVEFLVSFYNNEISEKSEIFDDQFSVERPDGSNFTLKIRSTKLEDSAMYFCASSRTSGPTNTGELFFGEGSRLTVL.

The chain couples TRBV3-1 (or the pseudogene TRBV3-2) to TRBJ1-6; the match to TRBD1 covers 10 bases. CDR1 is LGHDT and CDR2 is YNNKEL in the germline V gene (reference sequence). The V and J ends lost 3 bases and 7 bases, in that order; junction bases with no gene match: 9. The CDR3 consists of 17 residues. The CDR3 region is CASSHIRQGARNSPLHF. The CDR3, as DNA: TGTGCCAGCAGCCATATACGACAGGGGGCACGGAATTCACCCCTCCACTTT.

This chain links TRBV19 with TRBJ2-2, with D perhaps matching TRBD2 (5 bases). The CDR3 covers 12 residues. The V end was cut by 10 bases, the J end by 7 bases, with 13 bases between. CDR1 is LNHDA, CDR2 SQIVND, per germline (reference sequence). Here the CDR3 reads CATGGRGGELFF. CDR3 nucleotides: TGTGCCACCGGAGGAAGAGGCGGGGAGCTGTTTTTT. Together with reference TRBV19 and TRBJ2-2, the CDR3 gives the full variable domain: DGGITQSPKYLFRKEGQNVTLSCEQNLNHDAMYWYRQDPGQGLRLIYYSQIVNDFQKGDIAEGYSVSREKKESFPLTVTSAQKNPTAFYLCATGGRGGELFFGEGSRLTVL.

The V and J genes are TRBV7-2 and TRBJ1-1, with a possible D match to TRBD1 (6 bases). The CDR3 has 15 amino acids. Germline loops: CDR1 SGHTA, CDR2 FQGNSA. V dropped 5 bases and J dropped 0 bases, with 13 bases sitting between them. The CDR3 region is CASSLGQIMNTEAFF. CDR3 nucleotide sequence: TGTGCCAGCAGCCTCGGACAGATCATGAACACTGAAGCTTTCTTT.

V usage is TRBV28 and J usage is TRBJ1-1; 7 bases are a match to TRBD1. Germline V gene sequence: CDR1 MDHEN, CDR2 SYDVKM. Trimming took 6 bases from V and 0 from J; bases not matched to a gene: 13. The CDR3 loop spans 17 amino acids. The CDR3 region has the DNA TGTGCCAGCAGATTCACAACAGGGGCCGGGGTGAACACTGAAGCTTTCTTT. Amino acid sequence: CASRFTTGAGVNTEAFF.

This chain joins TRBV19 and TRBJ2-7; D is ambiguous. This CDR3 is 14 amino acids long. Germline values: CDR1 LNHDA, CDR2 SQIVND (reference sequence). With 4 bases removed from V and 2 bases from J, the gap between germline ends came to 12 bases. The CDR3 nucleotides are TGTGCCAGTAGTAGCGGTCCCCCACCCTACGAGCAGTACTTC. As protein: CASSSGPPPYEQYF.

The chain is built from TRBV4-1 and TRBJ1-5; perhaps TRBD1 as D (5 bases). This CDR3 has 18 amino acids. Germline loops: CDR1 MGHRA, CDR2 YSYEKL. The germline V and J ends were trimmed by 0 bases and 0 bases, with 15 bases remaining between them. In DNA form, the CDR3 reads TGCGCCAGCAGCCAAGAGTCGGCGGACATGTATAGCAATCAGCCCCAGCATTTT. It specifies CASSQESADMYSNQPQHF.

This sequence joins TRBV27 and TRBJ1-3; 10 bases line up with TRBD1. The CDR3 has 15 amino acids. After removal of 6 bases from V and 2 bases from J, the junction contained 4 bases not matched to a gene. Germline V lookup: CDR1 MNHEY, CDR2 SMNVEV (reference sequence). The CDR3 reads CASRRQGAAGNTIYF. CDR3 DNA: TGTGCCAGCAGACGACAGGGGGCGGCTGGAAACACCATATATTTT.

This chain uses TRBV6-2 or TRBV6-3 with TRBJ1-1; maybe TRBD1 (5 bases). Between the trimmed V and J ends, which lost 2 bases and 0 bases, there was a span of 13 bases. The CDR3 runs to 16 residues. CDR1 is MNHEY, CDR2 SVGEGT, per germline. CDR3: CASSYVGTGMNTEAFF. The CDR3 coding sequence is TGTGCCAGCAGTTACGTAGGGACTGGAATGAACACTGAAGCTTTCTTT.